This T cell receptor (beta chain) was sequenced for a study of T cell repertoires in cytomegalovirus infection (dated by TCRdb to about 2019). Looking at the study overall: The HLA type of each donor mattered for the analysis, because public TCR beta signatures pointed to carriage of CMV infection along with the matching HLA type.

Its CDR3 holds 14 amino acids, cysteine through phenylalanine. Only the CDR3 region is kept as DNA, spanning 42 bases read in frame from base 1. The germline V gene provides CDR1 SGHRS and CDR2 YFSETQ. V has 0 bases trimmed and J has 3 bases trimmed; junction bases matching no gene number 1. This clonotype was recorded a few times. Its recognized antigen is unknown. No base quality information exists; no much larger clone differs at one position. Study-level results and caveats: Carriers of CMV infection plus the relevant HLA type were discriminated by the cumulative frequency of public TCR beta family members in the study cohort and in an independent roughly 320-donor cohort. The ex vivo response was dominated by HLA-C-restricted CMV-specific TCR beta clonotypes, which also provided the single most frequent clonotype in two of eight donors.

Sequenced using an Illumina HiSeq 1500. TCRdb ran its own pipeline on the public reads, namely fastp trimming at Q25 and MiXCR clone calling, and kept in-frame beta chains. All rows with the same CDR3 protein become a single entry with the most common DNA and genes. Here the sample has roughly 250,000 distinct CDR3 sequences; about 12% occur a single time. Roughly 1.7% of the sample comes from the top ten. The sequencing input was PBMCs. The TCR comes from a human donor in good health (CMV status not recorded). Some clones in this sample may be carry-over from other donors' samples. The sequence links TRBV5-1 to TRBJ2-5; 8 central nucleotides agree with TRBD1. CDR3 loop: CASSLETGEETQYF. The DNA sequence reads TGCGCCAGCAGCTTGGAGACAGGGGAAGAGACCCAGTACTTC.